This is a list of T cell receptor beta chains from one sample in a study of blood T cells in healthy people across ages. TCRdb reprocessed the 5' RACE reads with MiXCR, giving one entry per CDR3 protein. The table includes more than 800,000 distinct CDR3 sequences, 29% detected once. The sample consisted of blood. The receptors were sampled from a woman older than 75 in good health. The CDR3 runs from the conserved cysteine through the conserved F or W. D genes are given only for firm matches. Some rows mark clone size as missing; the rest say once, few, many or name a class of expanded clone.

DNA: TGTGCCAGCTCACACAGGGCGGAGAACACTGAAGCTTTCTTT
CDR3: CASSHRAENTEAFF
V: TRBV18
D: NA
size: few
J: TRBJ1-1

DNA: TGCGCCAGCAGCTCCGGGACACCTTATAGCAATCAGCCCCAGCATTTT
CDR3: CASSSGTPYSNQPQHF
V: TRBV5-1
D: NA
size: few
J: TRBJ1-5

DNA: TGTGCCAGCAGTTACTCGAGGCTACGGAACTACGAGCAGTACTTC
CDR3: CASSYSRLRNYEQYF
V: TRBV6-2/TRBV6-3
D: NA
size: many
J: TRBJ2-7

DNA: TGTGCCAGCAGGCCGACAGGGACAACAGATACGCAGTATTTT
CDR3: CASRPTGTTDTQYF
V: TRBV6-2/TRBV6-3
D: TRBD1
size: many
J: TRBJ2-3

DNA: TGTGCCTGGAGTAATCAGGGGGCAAACTATGGCTACACCTTC
CDR3: CAWSNQGANYGYTF
V: TRBV30
D: TRBD1
size: NA
J: TRBJ1-2

DNA: TGTGCCAGCAGCCAAGGAGTCTCGAACACTGAAGCTTTCTTT
CDR3: CASSQGVSNTEAFF
V: TRBV3-1
D: NA
size: many
J: TRBJ1-1

DNA: TGCAGTGCCGGCCGGGGGGGAACCTCTTACAATGAGCAGTTCTTC
CDR3: CSAGRGGTSYNEQFF
V: TRBV20-1
D: TRBD2
size: many
J: TRBJ2-1

DNA: TGCAGTGCTAGAGTGCCGGGACCTCTGGGGACACCCCTCCACTTT
CDR3: CSARVPGPLGTPLHF
V: TRBV20-1
D: NA
size: many
J: TRBJ1-6

DNA: TGTGCCAGCTCACGGACGGGGACAGGGGATAGCAATCAGCCCCAGCATTTT
CDR3: CASSRTGTGDSNQPQHF
V: TRBV18
D: TRBD1
size: NA
J: TRBJ1-5

DNA: TGCAGTGCTAGATCTAGCATTAGCACAGATACGCAGTATTTT
CDR3: CSARSSISTDTQYF
V: TRBV20-1
D: NA
size: many
J: TRBJ2-3

DNA: TGCGCCAGCAGCTCACAACCTAGCGGTGGGCCTTCAACCTACGAGCAGTACTTC
CDR3: CASSSQPSGGPSTYEQYF
V: TRBV5-1
D: TRBD2
size: NA
J: TRBJ2-7

DNA: TGTGCCAGCATCAGACAGGGACCAGGGGAGCTGTTTTTT
CDR3: CASIRQGPGELFF
V: TRBV7-2
D: TRBD1
size: many
J: TRBJ2-2

DNA: TGCAGTGCGGCCCTAGGGACTGCCCAAGAGACCCAGTACTTC
CDR3: CSAALGTAQETQYF
V: TRBV20-1
D: NA
size: many
J: TRBJ2-5

DNA: TGCAGTGCTAAAAAGAACAGGGGATCCTACGAGCAGTACTTC
CDR3: CSAKKNRGSYEQYF
V: TRBV20-1
D: TRBD1
size: many
J: TRBJ2-7

DNA: TGTGCCAGCAGCCAAGAGCATAAAAGGAACTATGGCTACACCTTC
CDR3: CASSQEHKRNYGYTF
V: TRBV4-2
D: NA
size: many
J: TRBJ1-2

DNA: TGTGCCAGCAGCTGGGACTCAGCCGGGGTCCCAGATACGCAGTATTTT
CDR3: CASSWDSAGVPDTQYF
V: TRBV7-2
D: NA
size: NA
J: TRBJ2-3

DNA: TGCGCCAGCAGCCAAGATGCACACCCGAGCTCTAGGGCCAACGTCCTGACTTTC
CDR3: CASSQDAHPSSRANVLTF
V: TRBV4-3
D: NA
size: NA
J: TRBJ2-6

DNA: TGTGCCAGCAGTTACTCGGGGGAATCCTACGAGCAGTACTTC
CDR3: CASSYSGESYEQYF
V: TRBV6-2/TRBV6-3
D: NA
size: few
J: TRBJ2-7

DNA: TGTGCCAGCAGCGCGGTTCTGGGGGGTGAAAAACTGTTTTTT
CDR3: CASSAVLGGEKLFF
V: TRBV7-9
D: NA
size: few
J: TRBJ1-4

DNA: TGTGCCAGCAGCTTCATGGACGAGACCCAGTACTTC
CDR3: CASSFMDETQYF
V: TRBV11-2
D: NA
size: once
J: TRBJ2-5

DNA: TGTGCCAGCAGCCGGGTTGCGTTCCAAGAGACCCAGTACTTC
CDR3: CASSRVAFQETQYF
V: TRBV3-1
D: NA
size: many
J: TRBJ2-5

DNA: TGTGCCACCAGCAGAGCCGGGACAGGGGTTGGCTATGGCTACACCTTC
CDR3: CATSRAGTGVGYGYTF
V: TRBV15
D: TRBD1
size: many
J: TRBJ1-2

DNA: TGTGCCAGCAGTGTCGGACTAGCGGGGGTAAGGAACCGAGAGACCCAGTACTTC
CDR3: CASSVGLAGVRNRETQYF
V: TRBV6-2/TRBV6-3
D: TRBD2
size: many
J: TRBJ2-5

DNA: TGTGCCAGCAGCTTATTCAATTCGGGACTAGCGGGGAGACAATCCGGGGAGCTGTTTTTT
CDR3: CASSLFNSGLAGRQSGELFF
V: TRBV7-2
D: TRBD2
size: NA
J: TRBJ2-2

DNA: TGCAGTGCTAGAGATCCGGGCCACCAAGAGACCCAGTTCTTC
CDR3: CSARDPGHQETQFF
V: TRBV20-1
D: NA
size: NA
J: TRBJ2-1

DNA: TGTGCCTGGAGTCTGGGACCTAGCAATCAGCCCCAGCATTTT
CDR3: CAWSLGPSNQPQHF
V: TRBV30
D: NA
size: NA
J: TRBJ1-5

DNA: TGTGCCAGCAGCTTAGGGGAAACAGGCTACTCCTACGAGCAGTACTTC
CDR3: CASSLGETGYSYEQYF
V: TRBV7-9
D: NA
size: many
J: TRBJ2-7

DNA: TGTGCCAGCAGCGACGGGACTAGCGGGGGGCCCCAACTAGATACGCAGTATTTT
CDR3: CASSDGTSGGPQLDTQYF
V: TRBV21-1
D: NA
size: NA
J: TRBJ2-3

DNA: TGTGCCGGCTCCGGGACACGGACGGGGACGGGGCCCCAGCATTTT
CDR3: CAGSGTRTGTGPQHF
V: TRBV6-6
D: NA
size: NA
J: TRBJ1-5

DNA: TGTGCCAGCAGCCGCCTAGGCGGAGCGGAGACCCAGTACTTC
CDR3: CASSRLGGAETQYF
V: TRBV7-2
D: NA
size: few
J: TRBJ2-5

DNA: TGTGCCAGCAGTCCCTATAACCAGGGAATCAGGTTTGGAAACACCATATATTTT
CDR3: CASSPYNQGIRFGNTIYF
V: TRBV28
D: NA
size: NA
J: TRBJ1-3

DNA: TGCGCCAGCAGCCAGGGCGCCGACAGGGGGATCACAGATACGCAGTATTTT
CDR3: CASSQGADRGITDTQYF
V: TRBV4-1
D: TRBD1
size: few
J: TRBJ2-3

DNA: TGCAGTGCTGAGGGACAGGGGGCTTTTGGCTACACCTTC
CDR3: CSAEGQGAFGYTF
V: TRBV20-1
D: TRBD1
size: many
J: TRBJ1-2

DNA: TGCGCCAGCAGCCCGGGACAGGCGGGGGACACTGAAGCTTTCTTT
CDR3: CASSPGQAGDTEAFF
V: TRBV5-1
D: TRBD1
size: many
J: TRBJ1-1

DNA: TGCGCCAGCAGCTTGGCCGTGGGAGCTAACTATGGCTACACCTTC
CDR3: CASSLAVGANYGYTF
V: TRBV5-1
D: NA
size: NA
J: TRBJ1-2

DNA: TGTGCCAGCAGCACCGACCGACAGGCTGAAGCTTTCTTT
CDR3: CASSTDRQAEAFF
V: TRBV7-3
D: NA
size: NA
J: TRBJ1-1

DNA: TGTGCCAGCAGCCAAGAAGTCGGTCCTTCGTACTTC
CDR3: CASSQEVGPSYF
V: TRBV14
D: NA
size: many
J: TRBJ2-5

DNA: TGCGCCAGCAGCTCTCGTGTGGCTAATTCACCCCTCCACTTT
CDR3: CASSSRVANSPLHF
V: TRBV4-3
D: NA
size: many
J: TRBJ1-6

DNA: TGCAGTGCTAGAGACCGGACAGAGAATTCACCCCTCCACTTT
CDR3: CSARDRTENSPLHF
V: TRBV20-1
D: NA
size: NA
J: TRBJ1-6

DNA: TGCAGCGTTGCCTGGACGAAAGAGACCCAGTACTTC
CDR3: CSVAWTKETQYF
V: TRBV29-1
D: NA
size: NA
J: TRBJ2-5

DNA: TGCGCCAGCAGCTCGACAGGGGTTGGCTCTGGGGCCAACGTCCTGACTTTC
CDR3: CASSSTGVGSGANVLTF
V: TRBV5-1
D: TRBD1
size: many
J: TRBJ2-6

DNA: TGTGCCAGCAGCCCCGAGGGCCCCTACAACGAGCAGTTCTTC
CDR3: CASSPEGPYNEQFF
V: TRBV7-3
D: NA
size: NA
J: TRBJ2-1

DNA: TGTGCCAGCAGCTTAGCAGGGACTAGCTATCCCTACGAGCAGTACTTC
CDR3: CASSLAGTSYPYEQYF
V: TRBV11-2
D: TRBD2
size: many
J: TRBJ2-7

DNA: TGTGCCAGCAGCGCACGGAACGGAGATACGCAGTATTTT
CDR3: CASSARNGDTQYF
V: TRBV7-2
D: NA
size: few
J: TRBJ2-3

DNA: TGCAGTGCTGGCGGGGCAGGGACCTTTCAGCCCCAGCATTTT
CDR3: CSAGGAGTFQPQHF
V: TRBV20-1
D: NA
size: NA
J: TRBJ1-5

DNA: TGTGCCAGCAGTTTGGGGGTAGGGAATGAAAAACTGTTTTTT
CDR3: CASSLGVGNEKLFF
V: TRBV12-3/TRBV12-4
D: NA
size: few
J: TRBJ1-4

DNA: TGTGCCAGCAGCCAGGGGGACAGGGGAACAGGGGCCAACGTCCTGACTTTC
CDR3: CASSQGDRGTGANVLTF
V: TRBV4-2
D: TRBD1
size: many
J: TRBJ2-6

DNA: TGTGCCACCAGTGATCTACTCGGGACAGGGGGCAAAGATACGCAGTATTTT
CDR3: CATSDLLGTGGKDTQYF
V: TRBV24-1
D: TRBD1
size: many
J: TRBJ2-3

DNA: TGTGCCAGCAACTCCGCAGGGGACACCGGGGAGCTGTTTTTT
CDR3: CASNSAGDTGELFF
V: TRBV7-9
D: NA
size: many
J: TRBJ2-2